This T cell receptor beta chain appears in the sequencing data of a study of cytomegalovirus exposure and HLA in healthy donors (dated by TCRdb to about 2017). For the wider study: An earlier analysis of some 550 of the donors reported more than 250 Gb of sequence data and some 120 million unique TCR beta sequences from about 179 million T cells. An early release covering some 640 HLA-typed donors comprised 300 to 350 gigabases of sequencing data and tens of millions of unique TCR sequences. Among the approximately 420 genotyped donors, roughly 80% belonged to the genetic ancestry cluster associated with self-reported Caucasian donors. The study was designed to test whether signatures of past pathogen exposure could be identified by cataloging public T cell receptors. The study profiled the T cell repertoires of under 700 subjects by immunosequencing and related them to cytomegalovirus serostatus. A separate validation cohort of over 95 different subjects was used in addition to the approximately 670-subject first cohort. High-throughput TCR immunosequencing, statistical association of individual TCRs with disease status, and machine learning were combined to predict cytomegalovirus infection status. To study patterns of TCR occurrence, a later analysis re-analyzed previously published TCR beta repertoires from 500 to 850 donors and added high-resolution HLA genotyping. In the later analysis, no new phenotypic data were used to find candidate immune exposures; instead, reliance was placed on TCR beta sequences and their occurrence across donors. In an earlier analysis of 587 of the donors, high-throughput TCR beta sequencing was used to judge whether each TCR beta V gene segment behaved as functional or pseudogenic. Donor age, sex, ethnicity and CMV serostatus were collected together with the repertoire data. A later genetic analysis took genome-wide SNP genotypes for about 65% of the roughly 670 donors and used that subset as a discovery cohort. Every repertoire in the discovery cohort had been generated on one and the same sequencing platform. HLA typing covered class I and class II loci at four-digit resolution. Typing coverage differed by locus: A, B, C, DRB1 and DQB1 were typed in roughly 629-630 donors, DQA1 in approximately 520, DPA1 in some 600, and DPB1 in just under 480. Because of strong linkage in the cohort, roughly five DR-DQ haplotypes were treated as single units for association and clustering. Among 300 to 500 genotyped donors of the cohort, an average of around 250,000 unique TCR beta nucleotide sequences was sequenced per donor, of which roughly 18% were non-productive.

Via the germline V gene, CDR1 is SGHTA and CDR2 FQGNSA. Spanning cysteine to phenylalanine, the CDR3 consists of 14 amino acids. Of all the DNA, just the CDR3 is kept, 42 bases in frame from base 1. Trimming removed 5 bases from V and 4 bases from J; the gene matches leave 5 bases unexplained. The investigation overall reported the following: Most TCR sequences were seen in very few donors, while some public TCRs were found in many individuals. The cohort was sequenced for TCR beta chains only, and without alpha or paired-chain data the features that could be detected were limited. Because HLA typing was unavailable for some donors at each locus, only the typed subset was used in association tests. Some 15 rarely observed V segments, including chromosome 9 orphons, were excluded from the earlier analysis of about 600 of the donors because counts were too low. A further reported finding was that TCR beta sequences accurately predicted the HLA-A and HLA-B alleles for most subjects in the first cohort. In a later analysis, TCR association rates were found to vary across HLA loci, with the most associated TCRs seen for DRB1 alleles and the fewest for HLA-C alleles. Most CMV-associated TCR beta chains appeared to be HLA-restricted in a later analysis, and the HLA associations seemed to be driven largely by CMV exposure. A group of highly shared sequence variants was considered likely to be a technical artifact of the sequencing pipeline. The 87-base-pair reads could not distinguish some IMGT-functional V segments, including TRBV6-2 and TRBV6-3, so those segments were excluded. Linkage disequilibrium might explain the correlated functional status among segregating V segments, but an unknown experimental factor could not be excluded. According to a later genetic analysis, donors in an Asian-associated ancestry cluster had fewer N-insertions in productive TCRs than the approximately 700-donor mean. For the cohort, immune exposure information was limited to CMV serostatus. Roughly uniform sequencing depth across donors was assumed in presence/absence analyses, although this assumption may not hold. When HLA alleles, especially DR and DQ, strongly co-occurred, attributing TCR associations to individual alleles was difficult. In an earlier analysis of about 600 of the donors, most TCR beta V segments appeared in productive rearrangements about 90% or about 30% of the time, broadly matching IMGT annotations. In a later analysis, HLA-associated TCR beta chains showed more clonal expansion and lower generation probabilities than non-associated chains that were equally common. A later genetic analysis associated a missense DCLRE1C variant with V-gene and J-gene trimming of TCR beta chains, and an independent cohort replicated the association. A total of about 150 TCR beta chains were listed by the study as associated with cytomegalovirus. A later analysis associated about 17,000 TCR beta sequences with specific HLA alleles at a false discovery rate of 0.05. A few of the identified cytomegalovirus-associated TCR beta chains were confirmed in vitro to be specific for cytomegalovirus antigens. Cytomegalovirus status was reported to be diagnosed by the classifier with high specificity and sensitivity in both the original and validation cohorts. The authors suggested that the approach could potentially be generalized to other disease states and immunological phenotypes. Several of the top co-occurrence clusters appeared to be linked to parvovirus B19, influenza, CMV and Epstein-Barr virus, according to a later analysis.

The library was made by the immunoSEQ multiplex PCR assay. For the multiplex PCR, a mixture combining 60 forward primers for TCR Vbeta segments and 13 reverse primers for TCR Jbeta segments was used. The CDR3 region of rearranged TCR beta genes was amplified from genomic DNA by a multiplex PCR assay. On the Illumina HiSeq System, the amplified TCR beta libraries were sequenced as 87-base-pair reads. As for how the authors treated the data: In a later analysis, tens of millions of unique TCR beta chains were counted across the roughly 700 repertoires, and approximately 9.9 million of these chains were shared by at least two donors. Raw reads were error-corrected and collapsed into unique sequences by a nearest-neighbor algorithm in which closely related sequences were merged to remove PCR and sequencing errors. V, D and J gene segments were assigned by aligning CDR3 sequences to IMGT reference sequences. Each retained sequence needed at least a six-nucleotide match to both a V gene segment and a J gene segment. Rearrangements were classified as productive when the CDR3 lacked stop codons and remained in frame with V and J, and all other rearrangements were classified as non-productive. Following IMGT convention, CDR3 was defined as the stretch from the second conserved V-encoded cysteine up to the conserved J-encoded phenylalanine. In an earlier analysis of 587 of the donors, sequences lacking an unambiguous match to a single V gene segment were excluded. An earlier analysis of almost 600 of the donors classified V segments as functional when productive rearrangements were above 56.7% and as segregating when the standard deviation between donors was above 5%. A statistical classification framework was built to diagnose cytomegalovirus status from the catalog of TCR beta chain sequences. In a later analysis, V and J genes were assigned by comparing TCR nucleotide sequences against IMGT/GENE-DB human TR gene sequences. Using the TCRdist pipeline, a later analysis assigned CDR3 sequences along with most-parsimonious VDJ recombination scenarios. A later analysis defined each TCR beta chain by its CDR3 amino acid sequence plus V-gene family, and excluded reads lacking a unique V-gene family. A later analysis removed nearly 600 highly shared, low-generation-probability nucleotide sequences to deal with suspected cross-contamination and a sequencing artifact. In a later analysis, a clonal expansion index for each public chain was calculated from normalized within-repertoire ranks of inferred template counts. Generation probabilities in a later analysis came from a VDJ recombination model fitted to out-of-frame rearrangements, and those results were checked against IGoR. In a later analysis, TCR-TCR, TCR-HLA and TCR-CMV co-occurrence was scored with hypergeometric tests, and a repertoire-size bias correction was applied to TCR pairs. False discovery rates were estimated in a later analysis by permuting HLA or CMV assignments 20 times. A later analysis grouped co-occurring TCRs with DBSCAN, adding TCRdist sequence similarity when clustering within HLA-allele-positive subsets. For co-occurrence clustering, repertoires with fewer than 30,000 or more than 120,000 public chains were excluded, along with four or five repertoires with anomalous nucleotide sharing. TCRdb carries this immuneACCESS record with in-frame sequences only. Its versions omit some clonotypes, under half of them owing to an unresolved V gene in the studies checked, with the rest unexplained. V and J calls and clone size are copied from that table; D and trimming were computed from the DNA. The sample has 150,000 to 200,000 clones on record, roughly three quarters of them singletons. 4.5% to 5% of the sample is taken by the ten largest.

Note on this clone: The target of this receptor is not known. No much larger clone is present one base from it, and per-base qualities are unavailable.

In total, 630 or so healthy bone marrow donors made up the cohort. Cohort members were all nominally healthy when sampled, although unrecorded immune exposures were likely present. The donor was CMV seropositive and was included in the group of 250 to 350 seropositive cohort members. A peripheral blood sample was provided by each donor, and peripheral blood mononuclear cells were used for TCR beta sequencing. Genomic DNA was extracted from the blood cell samples with the Qiagen DNeasy Blood Extraction Kit. The sequenced material came from PBMCs. The TCR comes from a man aged 18 to 30 in good health and CMV-seropositive. The sequence links TRBV7-2 to TRBJ1-5; 7 bases in the middle match TRBD1. At the DNA level, the sequence is TGTGCCAGCAGCGCCCGGACAGGTAATCAGCCCCAGCATTTT. The encoded protein is CASSARTGNQPQHF.